This record covers a single T cell receptor beta chain. Its target is not known. Time point here: baseline pretreatment blood. Indicated treatment: 15 Gy SBRT to primary tumor, nephrectomy 4 weeks later. The patient's renal cell carcinoma had clear cell pathology. Some clones are missing from TCRdb's copy, which holds only in-frame ones; the method was immunoSEQ multiplex PCR. The sample carries some 150,000 clones, over 75% recorded once. The sample comes from a study of radiation and T cells in renal cell carcinoma. The wider study: Nephrectomy followed 15 Gy stereotactic body radiation by 4 weeks.

Overall study findings and caveats: No pretreatment tumor biopsies were available for baseline clonotypes. From baseline, blood top tumor clonotypes peaked at 2 weeks post-radiation.

Per germline, CDR1 LNHNV and CDR2 YYDKDF (reference sequence). The germline V and J ends were trimmed by 0 bases and 2 bases, with 8 bases remaining between them. The CDR3 is 15 amino acids. The chain recombines TRBV15 with TRBJ1-5; tentative D call: TRBD1 (6 bases). This TCR was recovered from a woman aged 45-60 years with renal cell carcinoma. The specimen comprised blood, sampled from a patient whose treatment included radiotherapy and nephrectomy. CDR3 protein: CATSREGAGNQPQHF. CDR3 nucleotides: TGTGCCACCAGCAGAGAGGGGGCCGGCAATCAGCCCCAGCATTTT. Based on the CDR3 plus reference TRBV15 and TRBJ1-5, the full variable domain is DAMVIQNPRYQVTQFGKPVTLSCSQTLNHNVMYWYQQKSSQAPKLLFHYYDKDFNNEADTPDNFQSRRPNTSFCFLDIRSPGLGDTAMYLCATSREGAGNQPQHFGDGTRLSIL.